This TCR beta chain was captured by sequencing in a study of lymphopenia after photon versus proton radiotherapy. In the case of this clone: Its target is unknown.

Using immunoSEQ multiplex PCR, the repertoire was profiled, and TCRdb retains in-frame clones only, with some absent. The data show roughly 17,000 clones, 92% seen once. From germline, CDR1 is MNHNS and CDR2 SASEGT. This CDR3 contains 14 residues. Trimming shortened V by 0 bases and J by 11 bases, and 15 bases separated the two germline ends. Study outcomes and limitations: In patients who died, overall survival fell as post-nadir TCR diversity dropped more. Under photons, naive T cells and diversity fell while effector/memory populations rose. Authors raise, but do not show, better survival with proton therapy.

The chain has TRBV6-1 and TRBJ2-3; D is ambiguous. Sequencing used peripheral blood, obtained from a patient treated with photon-based radiotherapy. The receptor's source is a woman in her forties with cholangiocarcinoma. In DNA form, the CDR3 reads TGTGCCAGCAGTGAAGCGGCCCTCTCGACCCGGCAGTATTTT. Translating it yields CASSEAALSTRQYF.